The 17 T cell receptor beta chains below come from one sample, sequenced in a study of identical twins. TCRdb re-analysed the 5' RACE reads in MiXCR, keeping a single row per CDR3 protein. This sample yields some 730,000 distinct CDR3 sequences, of which 15% to 20% are seen a single time; around 12% belongs to the top ten. These data also featured in a second study, about T cells expressing NK-cell markers.

The sample was PBMCs. These receptors originate from a woman between 18 and 29 years old in good health.

The chain combines TRBV28 with TRBJ2-5; the match to TRBD1 covers 8 bases. V was clipped by 4 bases and J by 6 bases; unmatched bases: 4. The germline CDR1 and CDR2 sequences are MDHEN and SYDVKM. The CDR3 spans 13 residues. Here the CDR3 DNA reads TGTGCCAGCAGTTATCAGGGGGCTCAGACCCAGTACTTC. Amino acid sequence: CASSYQGAQTQYF. The full variable domain, in which reference TRBV28 and TRBJ2-5 provide the parts outside the CDR3, is DVKVTQSSRYLVKRTGEKVFLECVQDMDHENMFWYRQDPGLGLRLIYFSYDVKMKEKGDIPEGYSVSREKKERFSLILESASTNQTSMYLCASSYQGAQTQYFGPGTRLLVL.

The chain carries TRBV10-3 and TRBJ2-5; TRBD2 matches at 12 bases. V lost 2 bases and J lost 2; bases outside the gene matches: 3. Per germline, CDR1 ENHRY and CDR2 SYGVKD. This CDR3 is built from 16 residues. DNA for the CDR3: TGTGCCATCAGTGAGCCCGGACTAGCGGGGCAAGAGACCCAGTACTTC. Translation: CAISEPGLAGQETQYF.

The chain uses TRBV15 and TRBJ2-3; D is possibly TRBD1 or TRBD2 (5 bases each). In germline, CDR1 is LNHNV, CDR2 YYDKDF (reference sequence). This CDR3 is 15 amino acids long. With 0 bases removed from V and 5 bases from J, the gap between germline ends came to 12 bases. As DNA, the CDR3 is TGTGCCACCAGCAGAGATGGGGGAATCGGAGATACGCAGTATTTT. Protein: CATSRDGGIGDTQYF.

The chain uses TRBV21-1 and TRBJ2-7; the D segment call TRBD2 is taken from the table without a DNA check. TRBV21-1 constitutes a pseudogene. The CDR3 totals 15 residues. The CDR3 loop reads CATSGWLAASYEQYF. The CDR3, as DNA: TGTGCCACCTCCGGGTGGCTAGCGGCATCCTACGAGCAGTACTTC.

This clonotype was detected a few times. V gene TRBV18 combines with J gene TRBJ2-2; TRBD1 aligns across 8 bases. The CDR3 runs to 16 residues. CDR1 is KGHSH, CDR2 LQKENI, per germline. Trimming took 3 bases from V and 4 from J; bases not matched to a gene: 7. The CDR3 loop reads CASSPPGTGPTGELFF. The CDR3 region has the DNA TGTGCCAGCTCACCTCCCGGGACAGGACCCACCGGGGAGCTGTTTTTT.

The rearrangement joins TRBV20-1 to TRBJ2-1; TRBD2 aligns across 8 bases. Germline lookup yields CDR1 DFQATT and CDR2 SNEGSKA (reference sequence). CDR3 length: 14 residues. The trim removed 5 bases at V and 8 bases at J, leaving 11 bases unmatched. This chain's CDR3 is CSAPKPGTRDEQFF. The CDR3 DNA reads as TGCAGTGCTCCTAAACCCGGGACTAGAGATGAGCAGTTCTTC.

This chain joins TRBV12-5 and TRBJ2-4; D ambiguous. The V end lost 5 bases, the J end lost 6 bases, and 8 bases lay between the germline ends. CDR3 size: 12 residues. Germline values: CDR1 LGHNT, CDR2 FRNRAP. CDR3 sequence (DNA): TGTGCTAGTGGTCCGGGTGGAAACATTCAGTACTTC. This sequence encodes CASGPGGNIQYF.

This clonotype was counted only a few times. V gene TRBV12-2 combines with J gene TRBJ2-1. TRBV12-2 is flagged as a pseudogene. There are 13 residues in the CDR3. The CDR3 sequence: CASHLAGYNEQFF. Here the CDR3 DNA reads TGTGCAAGTCACCTAGCGGGCTACAATGAGCAGTTCTTC.

This sequence joins TRBV7-9 and TRBJ2-5, with 7 bases lining up with TRBD1. Germline trimming cut 6 bases from V and 4 bases from J; bases unmatched to any gene: 11. The CDR3 spans 15 residues. In germline, CDR1 is SEHNR, CDR2 FQNEAQ (reference sequence). CDR3 amino acids: CASSSNDRALETQYF. CDR3 bases: TGTGCCAGCAGTTCAAACGACAGGGCTTTAGAGACCCAGTACTTC.

Only a few counts were recorded for this clonotype. The chain joins TRBV10-2 to TRBJ1-6; D remains ambiguous. This CDR3 has 13 amino acids. The V gene lost 6 bases and the J gene lost 2 bases, with 5 bases spanning the gap. Per the germline V gene, CDR1 is WSHSY and CDR2 is SAAADI. CDR3 in DNA: TGCGCCAGCAGCGCCACCTATAATTCACCCCTCCACTTT. It codes for CASSATYNSPLHF.

This clonotype was found a few times. The chain employs TRBV20-1 and TRBJ2-3, with D unresolved. From germline, CDR1 is DFQATT and CDR2 SNEGSKA (reference sequence). CDR3 length: 11 residues. Trimming removed 6 bases from V and 6 bases from J, with 10 bases in between. CDR3 region: CSAAVSDTQYF. In nucleotides, the CDR3 is TGCAGTGCCGCGGTTTCGGATACGCAGTATTTT.

The chain links TRBV6-1 to TRBJ2-7; 7 bases line up with TRBD1. This CDR3 has 13 amino acids. Germline assignment: CDR1 MNHNS and CDR2 SASEGT. Unmatched junction bases numbered 4, after V lost 6 bases and J lost 2 bases. DNA of the CDR3: TGTGCCAGCAGGGGACAGAGACCCTACGAGCAGTACTTC. It encodes CASRGQRPYEQYF.

The genes are TRBV20-1 and TRBJ1-1; perhaps TRBD1 as D (5 bases). The CDR3 length is 14 residues. Germline CDR1 and CDR2: DFQATT and SNEGSKA (reference sequence). The V end was cut by 4 bases, the J end by 0 bases, with 12 bases between. The CDR3 DNA reads as TGCAGTGCTAATCGGGGGACGCTGAACACTGAAGCTTTCTTT. Protein sequence: CSANRGTLNTEAFF.

The table lists this clonotype with a few counts. The chain couples TRBV5-1 to TRBJ2-2; the D is unclear. This CDR3 comprises 15 residues. V gave up 3 bases and J gave up 4 bases, with 13 bases separating them. Germline values: CDR1 SGHRS, CDR2 YFSETQ. The CDR3 is CASSSDPPGTGELFF. CDR3 in DNA: TGCGCCAGCAGCTCGGACCCGCCGGGCACCGGGGAGCTGTTTTTT. Complete variable domain (other parts from reference TRBV5-1 and TRBJ2-2): KAGVTQTPRYLIKTRGQQVTLSCSPISGHRSVSWYQQTPGQGLQFLFEYFSETQRNKGNFPGRFSGRQFSNSRSEMNVSTLELGDSALYLCASSSDPPGTGELFFGEGSRLTVL.

This clonotype has just one count. This chain links TRBV20-1 with TRBJ1-5, with 8 bases aligning to TRBD1. Per germline, CDR1 DFQATT and CDR2 SNEGSKA (reference sequence). The CDR3 runs to 14 residues. The V segment lost 4 bases and the J segment 4 bases; nucleotides outside the gene matches: 6. CDR3 sequence: CSAMDRVGNQPQHF. The CDR3 DNA follows: TGCAGTGCTATGGACAGGGTTGGTAATCAGCCCCAGCATTTT.

The chain combines TRBV6-1 with TRBJ1-2, with 7 nucleotides matching TRBD1. V lost 6 bases, J lost 2 bases, and 9 bases stayed unmatched. The CDR3 covers 15 residues. CDR1 and CDR2 from the germline V gene are MNHNS and SASEGT. The CDR3, as DNA: TGTGCCAGCAGAACTACAGGGGCCGCGAACTATGGCTACACCTTC. It yields the protein CASRTTGAANYGYTF.

The chain carries TRBV29-1 and TRBJ2-5, with 7 bases fitting TRBD2. In germline, CDR1 is SQVTM, CDR2 ANQGSEA. Trimming at V came to 4 bases and at J to 7 bases, leaving 3 bases not matched to a gene. This CDR3 has 11 residues. CDR3 region: CSVGSGGTQYF. The CDR3 nucleotides read TGCAGCGTTGGGTCGGGGGGGACCCAGTACTTC.